The 7 T cell receptor beta chains in this list originate from one sample, sequenced in a study of blood T cell repertoires in COVID-19 (TCRdb year 2020). Preparation of the library involved the immunoSEQ multiplex PCR assay. TCRdb mirrors the immuneACCESS table, restricted to in-frame sequences. Some clones are absent from its copies; in checked studies, under half trace to an unresolved V gene, and the reason for the others is unknown. The sample records some 360,000 clones, around 87% of which are singletons. Together, the top ten hold about 2.5% of the sample. The source material was peripheral blood. Receptor source: a woman aged 60-75 years with COVID-19, enrolled during active disease.

The chain carries TRBV6-5 and TRBJ2-7; TRBD2 matches 9 bases. Germline loops: CDR1 MNHEY, CDR2 SVGAGI. The V and J ends lost 7 bases and 0 bases, in that order; junction bases with no gene match: 4. The CDR3 spans 14 residues. For the CDR3, the DNA is TGTGCCAGCAAGGAGACTAGCGGCTCCTACGAGCAGTACTTC. This translates into CASKETSGSYEQYF.

The J gene is TRBJ2-1, the V gene TRBV30; D gene uncertain. V shed 0 bases and J shed 0 bases, with 6 bases lying between them. This CDR3 is 14 amino acids long. CDR1 is GTSNPN, CDR2 SVGIG, per germline (reference sequence). This CDR3 reads CAWSVGSSYNEQFF. The CDR3 coding sequence is TGTGCCTGGAGTGTGGGCAGCTCCTACAATGAGCAGTTCTTC.

This chain joins TRBV6-5 and TRBJ1-1; TRBD1 might be the D (6 bases). With 5 bases removed from V and 1 base from J, the gap between germline ends came to 14 bases. The CDR3 covers 15 residues. Germline V lookup: CDR1 MNHEY, CDR2 SVGAGI. CDR3 residues: CASSPDRRANTEAFF. In DNA, the CDR3 is TGTGCCAGCAGTCCCGACAGGAGAGCGAACACTGAAGCTTTCTTT.

This clone has a handful of counts. This chain's CDR3 is CASSPSLQGAGGEAFF. The CDR3 region has the DNA TGCGCCAGCAGCCCCTCCCTACAGGGGGCTGGGGGTGAAGCTTTCTTT. The chain has TRBV5-1 and TRBJ1-1; 9 nucleotides align to TRBD1. Trimming at V came to 4 bases and at J to 7 bases, leaving 14 bases not matched to a gene. Germline CDR1 SGHRS, CDR2 YFSETQ. The CDR3 sequence is 16 residues long.

V and J are TRBV2 and TRBJ1-4; D is possibly TRBD1 (5 bases). Looked up from germline, CDR1 is SNHLY and CDR2 is FYNNEI. V lost 4 bases to trimming and J lost 8 bases, with 14 bases between them. This CDR3 spans 14 amino acids. CDR3 in amino acids: CASSVETDSEKLFF. CDR3 nucleotide sequence: TGTGCCAGCAGTGTGGAGACAGACAGCGAAAAACTGTTTTTT.

This chain connects TRBV15 to TRBJ2-1; tentatively, D is TRBD2 (6 bases). Looked up from germline, CDR1 is LNHNV and CDR2 is YYDKDF (reference sequence). The CDR3 spans 14 residues. Trimming cost V 5 bases and J 8 bases, with 16 bases left between them. CDR3 sequence (DNA): TGTGCCACCAGCCAACACTCTTGGAGGGATGAGCAGTTCTTC. Translating gives CATSQHSWRDEQFF.

The DNA for the CDR3 is TGTGCCAGCAGCGTAGCGGTAGGGACGGGGGGCGCGGGGGCCAAAAACATTCAGTACTTC. Amino acids: CASSVAVGTGGAGAKNIQYF. The chain couples TRBV9 to TRBJ2-4; the D gene is possibly TRBD2 (7 bases). The CDR3 totals 20 residues. Germline CDR1 SGDLS, CDR2 YYNGEE. V lost 0 bases and J lost 1, with 23 bases in between.